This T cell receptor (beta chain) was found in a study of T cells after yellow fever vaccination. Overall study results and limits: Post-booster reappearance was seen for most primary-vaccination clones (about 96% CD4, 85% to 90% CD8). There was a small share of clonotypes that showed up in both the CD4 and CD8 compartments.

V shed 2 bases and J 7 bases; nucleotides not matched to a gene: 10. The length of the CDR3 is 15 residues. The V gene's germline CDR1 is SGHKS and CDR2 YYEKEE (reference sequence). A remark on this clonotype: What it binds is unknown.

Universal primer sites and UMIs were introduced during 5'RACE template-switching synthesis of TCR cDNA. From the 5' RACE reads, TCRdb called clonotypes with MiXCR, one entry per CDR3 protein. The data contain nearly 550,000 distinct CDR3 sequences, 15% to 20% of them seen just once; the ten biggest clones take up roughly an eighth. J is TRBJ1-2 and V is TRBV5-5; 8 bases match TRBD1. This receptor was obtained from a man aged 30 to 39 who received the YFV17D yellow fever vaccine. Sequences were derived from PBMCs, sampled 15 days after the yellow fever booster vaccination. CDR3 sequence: CASSLTQGARGGYTF. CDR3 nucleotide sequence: TGTGCCAGCAGCTTAACTCAGGGGGCTCGCGGTGGCTACACCTTC. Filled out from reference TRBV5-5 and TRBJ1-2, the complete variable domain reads DAGVTQSPTHLIKTRGQQVTLRCSPISGHKSVSWYQQVLGQGPQFIFQYYEKEERGRGNFPDRFSARQFPNYSSELNVNALLLGDSALYLCASSLTQGARGGYTFGSGTRLTVV.